The clone carrying this TCR beta chain was counted between two and nine times. The TCRbeta library incorporated unique molecular identifiers. TCRdb re-analysed the PCR reads in MiXCR, keeping a single row per CDR3 protein. This sample carries some 120,000 distinct CDR3 sequences, approximately 8.7% of them seen once, and the ten largest clones take approximately 25%. This CDR3 is built from 13 residues. The junction had 4 bases not matched to a gene; V was cut back by 7 bases and J by 1 base. Germline assignment: CDR1 SQVTM and CDR2 ANQGSEA. This sample stems from a study of T-cell reconstitution after alpha-beta-depleted transplantation in children.

The genes are TRBV29-1 and TRBJ1-3, with 7 nucleotides matching TRBD1. The receptor was derived from a girl under three years old who had a stem cell transplant for combined immunodeficiency, so the T cells may come from the graft donor. The sample here was PBMCs, mostly from graft donor cells, taken 180 days after TCRalphabeta/CD19-depleted stem cell transplant. For the CDR3, the DNA is TGCAGCGCGCAGACAGGGTCTGGAAACACCATATATTTT. As protein: CSAQTGSGNTIYF.